The T cell receptor beta chain described here comes from a study of T cell changes during pregnancy in multiple sclerosis. Only in-frame clones appear in the TCRdb table, and some are missing; sequencing was by immunoSEQ multiplex PCR. This sample carries some 110,000 clones, more than 80% of them seen once, and the ten largest clones take 1.6%. This CDR3 spans 13 amino acids. The germline CDR1 and CDR2 sequences are PRHDT and FYEKMQ (reference sequence). Deletions cut 5 bases from V and 9 bases from J, with 17 bases between. The sequence derives from a female donor with multiple sclerosis, enrolled in a pregnancy study. The V and J genes are TRBV13 and TRBJ2-7; maybe TRBD2 (6 bases). The source was peripheral blood, collected before pregnancy. CDR3 nucleotides: TGTGCCAGCAGCCTCGGGGGATTTACGGCGCAGTACTTC. Protein: CASSLGGFTAQYF.